The 2 T cell receptor beta chains given below trace back to one sample, sequenced in a study of blood T cell repertoires in COVID-19. Sequencing was performed with immunoSEQ multiplex PCR; in TCRdb, only in-frame clones are kept and a portion is missing. The sample carries 150,000 to 200,000 clones, approximately 86% recorded once. Sequences were obtained from peripheral blood. The source is a woman aged 40 to 50 with COVID-19, enrolled during active disease.

V gene TRBV12-3 or TRBV12-4 combines with J gene TRBJ1-1, with unresolved D. V was clipped by 5 bases and J by 5 bases, with 12 bases between them. This CDR3 is 13 amino acids long. Here the CDR3 reads CASSDSGVTEAFF. For the CDR3, the DNA is TGTGCCAGCAGTGATTCGGGAGTTACTGAAGCTTTCTTT.

The genes are TRBV9 and TRBJ2-7; TRBD2 agrees at 9 bases. This CDR3 is 15 amino acids long. The V gene end was trimmed by 0 bases and the J gene end by 2 bases; junction bases not matched to a gene: 3. Germline CDR1 SGDLS, CDR2 YYNGEE. CDR3: CASSVGASGTYEQYF. The CDR3 DNA follows: TGTGCCAGCAGCGTAGGGGCTAGCGGGACCTACGAGCAGTACTTC.